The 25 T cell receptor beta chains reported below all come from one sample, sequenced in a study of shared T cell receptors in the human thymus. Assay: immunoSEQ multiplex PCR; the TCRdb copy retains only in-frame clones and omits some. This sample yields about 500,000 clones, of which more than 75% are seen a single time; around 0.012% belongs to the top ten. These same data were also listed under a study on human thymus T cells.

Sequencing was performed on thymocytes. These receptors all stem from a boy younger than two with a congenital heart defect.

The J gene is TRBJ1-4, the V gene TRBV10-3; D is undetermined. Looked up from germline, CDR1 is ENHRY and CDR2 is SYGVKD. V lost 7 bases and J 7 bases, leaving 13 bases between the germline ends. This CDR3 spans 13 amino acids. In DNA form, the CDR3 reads TGTGCCATCAACCCGGGTACGGGTGAAAAACTGTTTTTT. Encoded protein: CAINPGTGEKLFF.

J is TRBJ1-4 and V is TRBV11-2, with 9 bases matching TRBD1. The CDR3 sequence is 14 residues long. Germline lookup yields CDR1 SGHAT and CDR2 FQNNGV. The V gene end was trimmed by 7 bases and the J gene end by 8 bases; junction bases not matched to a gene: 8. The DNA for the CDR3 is TGTGCCAGCACCAAGGGACAGGGTCGGGAAAAACTGTTTTTT. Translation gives CASTKGQGREKLFF.

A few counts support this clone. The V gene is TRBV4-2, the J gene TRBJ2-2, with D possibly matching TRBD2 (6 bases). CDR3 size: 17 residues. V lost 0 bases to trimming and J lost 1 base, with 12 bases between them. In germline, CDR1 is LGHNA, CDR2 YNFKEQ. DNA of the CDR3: TGTGCCAGCAGCCAAGAACATCCTAGCGAGAACACCGGGGAGCTGTTTTTT. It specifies CASSQEHPSENTGELFF.

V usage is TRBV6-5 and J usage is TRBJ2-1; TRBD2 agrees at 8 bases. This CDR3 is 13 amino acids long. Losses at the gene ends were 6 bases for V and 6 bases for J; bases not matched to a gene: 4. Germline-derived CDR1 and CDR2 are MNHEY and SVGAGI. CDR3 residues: CASSIGTSNEQFF. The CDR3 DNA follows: TGTGCCAGCAGCATAGGGACTAGCAATGAGCAGTTCTTC.

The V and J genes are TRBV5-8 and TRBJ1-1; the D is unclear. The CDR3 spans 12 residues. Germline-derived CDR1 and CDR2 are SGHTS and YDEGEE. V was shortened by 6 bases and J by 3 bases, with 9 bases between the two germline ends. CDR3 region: CASTTLHTEAFF. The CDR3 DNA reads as TGTGCCAGCACGACACTGCACACTGAAGCTTTCTTT.

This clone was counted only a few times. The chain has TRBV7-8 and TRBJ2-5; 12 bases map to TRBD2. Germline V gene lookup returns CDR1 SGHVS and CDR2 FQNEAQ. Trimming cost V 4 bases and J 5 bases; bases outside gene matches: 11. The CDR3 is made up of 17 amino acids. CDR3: CASSYKLAGGFGETQYF. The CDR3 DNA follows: TGTGCCAGCAGCTATAAACTAGCGGGAGGATTCGGGGAGACCCAGTACTTC.

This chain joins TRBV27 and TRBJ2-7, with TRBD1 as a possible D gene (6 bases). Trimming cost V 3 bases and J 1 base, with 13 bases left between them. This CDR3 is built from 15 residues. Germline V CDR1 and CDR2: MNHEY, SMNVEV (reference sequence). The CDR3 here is CASSFYRGQSYEQYF. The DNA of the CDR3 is TGTGCCAGCAGTTTCTACAGAGGACAGTCCTACGAGCAGTACTTC.

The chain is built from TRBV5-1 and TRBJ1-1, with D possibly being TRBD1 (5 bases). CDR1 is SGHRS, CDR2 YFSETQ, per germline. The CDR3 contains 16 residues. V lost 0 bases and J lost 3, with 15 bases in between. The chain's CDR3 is CASSLGWRGLDTEAFF. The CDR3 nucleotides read TGCGCCAGCAGCTTGGGCTGGCGGGGCCTGGACACTGAAGCTTTCTTT.

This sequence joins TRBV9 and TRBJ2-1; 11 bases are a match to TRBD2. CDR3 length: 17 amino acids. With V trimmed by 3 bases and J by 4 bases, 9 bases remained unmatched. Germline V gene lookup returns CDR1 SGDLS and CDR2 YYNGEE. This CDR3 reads CASSARETSGDYNEQFF. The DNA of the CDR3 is TGTGCCAGCAGCGCGCGGGAGACTAGCGGGGATTACAATGAGCAGTTCTTC.

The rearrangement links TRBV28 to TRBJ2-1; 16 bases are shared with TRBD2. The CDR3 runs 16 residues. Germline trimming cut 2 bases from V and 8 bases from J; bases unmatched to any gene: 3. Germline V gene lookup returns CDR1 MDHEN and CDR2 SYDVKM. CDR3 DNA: TGTGCCAGCAGTTTACGGGGGACTAGCGGGAGGGATGAGCAGTTCTTC. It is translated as CASSLRGTSGRDEQFF.

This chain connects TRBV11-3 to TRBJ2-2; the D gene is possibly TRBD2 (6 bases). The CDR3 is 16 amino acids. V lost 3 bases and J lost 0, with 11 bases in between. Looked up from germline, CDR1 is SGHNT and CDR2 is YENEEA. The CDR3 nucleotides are TGTGCCAGCAGCTTCATCGGGAGACCGAACACCGGGGAGCTGTTTTTT. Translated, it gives CASSFIGRPNTGELFF.

The CDR3 bases are TGTGCCAGCAGCTTGGACAGGGGGCTCGATGACTATGGCTACACCTTC. It yields the protein CASSLDRGLDDYGYTF. The chain has TRBV11-2 and TRBJ1-2; 11 nucleotides match TRBD1. The CDR3 runs to 16 residues. Germline V gives CDR1 SGHAT, CDR2 FQNNGV. Trimming at V came to 3 bases and at J to 3 bases, leaving 6 bases not matched to a gene.

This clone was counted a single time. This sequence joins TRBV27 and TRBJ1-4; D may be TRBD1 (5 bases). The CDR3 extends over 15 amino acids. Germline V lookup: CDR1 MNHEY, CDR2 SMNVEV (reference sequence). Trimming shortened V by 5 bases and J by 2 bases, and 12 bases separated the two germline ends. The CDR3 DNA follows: TGTGCCAGCAGTCCTCGGGAGGGGACTAATGAAAAACTGTTTTTT. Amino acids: CASSPREGTNEKLFF.

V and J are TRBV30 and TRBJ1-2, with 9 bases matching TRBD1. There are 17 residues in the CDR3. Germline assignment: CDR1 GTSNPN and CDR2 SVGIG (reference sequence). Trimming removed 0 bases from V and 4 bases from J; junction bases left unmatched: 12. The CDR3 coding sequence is TGTGCCTGGAGTGTCCGCCTGACAGGGGGGAGCAGCTATGGCTACACCTTC. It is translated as CAWSVRLTGGSSYGYTF.

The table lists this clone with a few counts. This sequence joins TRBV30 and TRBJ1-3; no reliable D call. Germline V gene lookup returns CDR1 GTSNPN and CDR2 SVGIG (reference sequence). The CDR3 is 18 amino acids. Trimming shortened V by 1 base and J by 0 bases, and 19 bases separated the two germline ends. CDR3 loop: CAWSGETGKKLSGNTIYF. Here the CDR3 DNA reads TGTGCCTGGAGTGGGGAGACGGGGAAGAAACTCTCTGGAAACACCATATATTTT.

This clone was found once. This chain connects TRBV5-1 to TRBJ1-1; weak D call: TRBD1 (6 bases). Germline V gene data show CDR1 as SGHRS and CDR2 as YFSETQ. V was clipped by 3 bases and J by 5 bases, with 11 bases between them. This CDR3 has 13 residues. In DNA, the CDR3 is TGCGCCAGCAGCTCAAGGGGGGGTACTGAAGCTTTCTTT. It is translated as CASSSRGGTEAFF. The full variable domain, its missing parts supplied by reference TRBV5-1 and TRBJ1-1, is KAGVTQTPRYLIKTRGQQVTLSCSPISGHRSVSWYQQTPGQGLQFLFEYFSETQRNKGNFPGRFSGRQFSNSRSEMNVSTLELGDSALYLCASSSRGGTEAFFGQGTRLTVV.

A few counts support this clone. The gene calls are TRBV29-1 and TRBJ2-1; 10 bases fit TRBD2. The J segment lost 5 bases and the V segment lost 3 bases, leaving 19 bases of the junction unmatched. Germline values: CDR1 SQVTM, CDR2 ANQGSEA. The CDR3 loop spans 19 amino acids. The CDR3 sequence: CSVDLTGRVSGLADNEQFF. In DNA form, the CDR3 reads TGCAGCGTTGACCTAACGGGGAGGGTGTCCGGACTAGCGGACAATGAGCAGTTCTTC.

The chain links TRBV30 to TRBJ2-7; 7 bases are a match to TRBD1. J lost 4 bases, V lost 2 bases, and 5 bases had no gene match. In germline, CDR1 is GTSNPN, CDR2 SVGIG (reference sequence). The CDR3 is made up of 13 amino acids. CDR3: CAWSRTGEYEQYF. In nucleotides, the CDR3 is TGTGCCTGGAGTAGGACAGGAGAGTACGAGCAGTACTTC. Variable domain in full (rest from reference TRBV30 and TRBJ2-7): SQTIHQWPATLVQPVGSPLSLECTVEGTSNPNLYWYRQAAGRGLQLLFYSVGIGQISSEVPQNLSASRPQDRQFILSSKKLLLSDSGFYLCAWSRTGEYEQYFGPGTRLTVT.

The DNA for the CDR3 is TGTGCCAGCGGCGGAGCGGCCTACAATGAGCAGTTCTTC. Its translation is CASGGAAYNEQFF. The chain has TRBV28 and TRBJ2-1; a possible D gene is TRBD2 (5 bases). V gave up 8 bases and J gave up 2 bases, with 10 bases separating them. From germline, CDR1 is MDHEN and CDR2 SYDVKM. CDR3 length: 13 residues.

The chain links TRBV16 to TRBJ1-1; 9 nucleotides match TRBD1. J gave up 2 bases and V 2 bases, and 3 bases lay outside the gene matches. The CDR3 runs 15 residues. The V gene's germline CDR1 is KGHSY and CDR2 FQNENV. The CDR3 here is CASSQRDRDNTEAFF. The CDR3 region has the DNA TGTGCCAGCAGCCAAAGGGACAGGGATAACACTGAAGCTTTCTTT.

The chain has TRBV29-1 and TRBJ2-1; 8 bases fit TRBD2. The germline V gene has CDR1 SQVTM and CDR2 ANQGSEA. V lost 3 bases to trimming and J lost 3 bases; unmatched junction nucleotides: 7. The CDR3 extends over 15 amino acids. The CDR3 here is CSVETGGRHYNEQFF. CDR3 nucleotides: TGCAGCGTTGAGACGGGCGGGAGGCACTACAATGAGCAGTTCTTC.

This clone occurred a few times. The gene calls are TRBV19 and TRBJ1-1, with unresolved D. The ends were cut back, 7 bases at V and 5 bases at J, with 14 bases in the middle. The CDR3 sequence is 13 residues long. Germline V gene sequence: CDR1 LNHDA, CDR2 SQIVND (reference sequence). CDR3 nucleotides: TGTGCCAGTACCGATCGGGGTTGGACTGAAGCTTTCTTT. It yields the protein CASTDRGWTEAFF.

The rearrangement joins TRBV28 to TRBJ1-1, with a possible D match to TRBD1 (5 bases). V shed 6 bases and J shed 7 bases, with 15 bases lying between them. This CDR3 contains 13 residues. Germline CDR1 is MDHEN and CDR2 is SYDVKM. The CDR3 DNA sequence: TGTGCCAGCAGGGGGAAGGGAGGGGATGAAGCTTTCTTT. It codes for CASRGKGGDEAFF.

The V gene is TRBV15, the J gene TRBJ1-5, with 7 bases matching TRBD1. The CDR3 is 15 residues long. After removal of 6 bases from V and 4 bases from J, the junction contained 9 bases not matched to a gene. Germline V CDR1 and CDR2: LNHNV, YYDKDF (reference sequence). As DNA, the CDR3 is TGTGCCACCAGTACCTGCAGGGGGGCGAATCAGCCCCAGCATTTT. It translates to CATSTCRGANQPQHF.

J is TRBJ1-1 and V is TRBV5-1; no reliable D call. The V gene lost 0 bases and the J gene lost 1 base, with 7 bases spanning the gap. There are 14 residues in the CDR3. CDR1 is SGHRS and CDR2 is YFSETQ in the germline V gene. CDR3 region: CASSLDGGNTEAFF. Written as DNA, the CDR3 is TGCGCCAGCAGCTTGGACGGCGGGAACACTGAAGCTTTCTTT.